Listed here are 9 T cell receptor beta chains from one sample, sequenced in a study of blood T cell repertoires in COVID-19. TCRdb's copy holds only in-frame clones and misses some; the assay was immunoSEQ multiplex PCR. The table lists roughly 95,000 clones, about 86% of them singletons, with approximately 4% in the top ten. Sequenced input: peripheral blood. The receptor source for this set is a man between 60 and 75 years old with acute or convalescent COVID-19.

The chain is built from TRBV7-7 and TRBJ2-5; 8 bases line up with TRBD2. V gave up 5 bases and J gave up 5 bases; unmatched junction bases: 4. The CDR3 is 13 residues long. CDR1 and CDR2 (germline): SSHAT, FNYEAQ (reference sequence). The chain's CDR3 is CASSGLAGETQYF. The CDR3 DNA sequence: TGTGCCAGCAGCGGACTAGCAGGGGAGACCCAGTACTTC.

The chain joins TRBV5-1 to TRBJ1-1; no reliable D call. The V and J ends lost 3 bases and 1 base respectively, with 10 bases between them. Germline V gene sequence: CDR1 SGHRS, CDR2 YFSETQ. The CDR3 totals 14 residues. The CDR3 here is CASSWGGSNTEAFF. The CDR3 region has the DNA TGCGCCAGCAGCTGGGGAGGATCGAACACTGAAGCTTTCTTT.

V usage is TRBV5-1 and J usage is TRBJ1-2; D is possibly TRBD1 (5 bases). Germline V gene sequence: CDR1 SGHRS, CDR2 YFSETQ. The CDR3 covers 13 residues. V was clipped by 3 bases and J by 7 bases, with 13 bases between them. The CDR3 region has the DNA TGCGCCAGCAGCTCGATCCAGGGCTCTGGCTACACCTTC. Its protein product is CASSSIQGSGYTF.

In its sample, this clone was seen a few times. The V call is TRBV30, the J call TRBJ1-5; D is possibly TRBD1 (5 bases). CDR3 length: 17 residues. V lost 2 bases and J 0 bases, leaving 17 bases between the germline ends. Per germline, CDR1 GTSNPN and CDR2 SVGIG (reference sequence). The CDR3 loop is CAWSLRVEGYSNQPQHF. CDR3 sequence (DNA): TGTGCCTGGAGTCTCAGGGTGGAGGGCTATAGCAATCAGCCCCAGCATTTT.

This chain uses TRBV19 with TRBJ2-2; perhaps TRBD2 as D (5 bases). Germline-derived CDR1 and CDR2 are LNHDA and SQIVND (reference sequence). V was pared by 7 bases and J by 2 bases, with 14 bases between. There are 15 residues in the CDR3. The CDR3 sequence is CASTRGGVNTGELFF. The CDR3 nucleotides are TGTGCCAGTACCCGAGGAGGAGTAAACACCGGGGAGCTGTTTTTT.

CDR3 in amino acids: CASAPELAGGPREQFF. Written as DNA, the CDR3 is TGCGCCAGCGCCCCCGAGCTAGCGGGAGGGCCTAGAGAGCAGTTCTTC. The V call is TRBV5-1, the J call TRBJ2-1, with 12 bases lining up with TRBD2. This CDR3 has 16 residues. Germline trimming cut 7 bases from V and 10 bases from J; bases unmatched to any gene: 15. CDR1 is SGHRS, CDR2 YFSETQ, per germline.

This sequence joins TRBV4-1 and TRBJ2-1; D may be TRBD2 (5 bases). The CDR3 sequence is 15 residues long. CDR1 and CDR2 (germline): MGHRA, YSYEKL. V was trimmed by 1 base and J by 6 bases, leaving 13 bases between them. CDR3 loop: CASSQVRNEGNEQFF. CDR3 nucleotides: TGCGCCAGCAGCCAAGTCCGTAATGAGGGCAATGAGCAGTTCTTC.

The chain has TRBV7-9 and TRBJ2-2; D is unresolved. Trimming left V 3 bases short and J 5 bases short, with 10 bases between. The CDR3 sequence is 14 residues long. The germline V gene encodes CDR1 SEHNR and CDR2 FQNEAQ (reference sequence). CDR3 region: CASSFNRGTGELFF. CDR3 nucleotide sequence: TGTGCCAGCAGCTTTAACCGAGGAACCGGGGAGCTGTTTTTT.

V and J are TRBV9 and TRBJ1-6, with a weak D call TRBD1 (6 bases). CDR1 and CDR2 (germline): SGDLS, YYNGEE. The V end was cut by 0 bases, the J end by 7 bases, with 17 bases between. This CDR3 contains 17 residues. CDR3 nucleotide sequence: TGTGCCAGCAGCGTAGGGATGGACAGAAAGGGAAATTCACCCCTCCACTTT. This sequence encodes CASSVGMDRKGNSPLHF.